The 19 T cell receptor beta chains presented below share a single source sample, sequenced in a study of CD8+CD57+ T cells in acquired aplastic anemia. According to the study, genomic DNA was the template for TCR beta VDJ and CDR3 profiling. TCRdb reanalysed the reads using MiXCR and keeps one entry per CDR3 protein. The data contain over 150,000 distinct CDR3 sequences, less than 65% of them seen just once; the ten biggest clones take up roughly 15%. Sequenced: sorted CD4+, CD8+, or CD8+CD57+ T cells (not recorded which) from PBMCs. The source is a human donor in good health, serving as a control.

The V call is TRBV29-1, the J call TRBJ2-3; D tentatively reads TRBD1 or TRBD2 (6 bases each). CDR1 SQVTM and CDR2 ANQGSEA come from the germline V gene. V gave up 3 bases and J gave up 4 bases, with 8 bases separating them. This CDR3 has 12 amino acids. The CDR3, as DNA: TGCAGCGTTGAGGAGGGGGCAGATACGCAGTATTTT. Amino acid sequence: CSVEEGADTQYF.

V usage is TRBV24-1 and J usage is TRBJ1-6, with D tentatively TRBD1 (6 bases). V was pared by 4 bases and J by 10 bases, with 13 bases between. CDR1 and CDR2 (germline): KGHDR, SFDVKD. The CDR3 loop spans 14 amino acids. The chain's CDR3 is CATSDQGRGSPLHF. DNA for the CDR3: TGTGCCACCAGTGACCAGGGGAGAGGATCACCCCTCCACTTT.

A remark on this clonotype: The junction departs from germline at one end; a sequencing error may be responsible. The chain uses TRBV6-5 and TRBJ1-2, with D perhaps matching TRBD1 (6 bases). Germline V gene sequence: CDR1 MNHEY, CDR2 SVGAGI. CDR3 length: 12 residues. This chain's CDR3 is CAISERDNGYTF. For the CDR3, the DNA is TGTGCCATCAGTGAGCGGGACAATGGCTACACCTTC.

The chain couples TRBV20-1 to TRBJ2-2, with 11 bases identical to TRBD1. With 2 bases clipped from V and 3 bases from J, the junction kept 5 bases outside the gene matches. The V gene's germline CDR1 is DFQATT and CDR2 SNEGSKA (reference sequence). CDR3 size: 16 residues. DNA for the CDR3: TGCAGTGCTAGACCGGACAGGGGGCTCGACACCGGGGAGCTGTTTTTT. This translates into CSARPDRGLDTGELFF.

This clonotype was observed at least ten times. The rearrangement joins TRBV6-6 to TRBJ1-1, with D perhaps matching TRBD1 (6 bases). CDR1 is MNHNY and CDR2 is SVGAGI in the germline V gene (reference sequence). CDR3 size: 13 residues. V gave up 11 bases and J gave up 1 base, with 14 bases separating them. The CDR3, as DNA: TGTGCCGGCAAACAGGGACCGAACACTGAAGCTTTCTTT. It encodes CAGKQGPNTEAFF.

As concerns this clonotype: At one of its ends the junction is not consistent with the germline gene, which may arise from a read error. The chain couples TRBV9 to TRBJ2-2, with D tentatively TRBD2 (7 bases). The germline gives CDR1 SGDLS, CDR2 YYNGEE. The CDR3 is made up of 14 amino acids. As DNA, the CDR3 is TGTGCCAGCAGCGTAGTGGGGGGGGGAGGGGGGCTGTTTTTT. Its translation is CASSVVGGGGGLFF. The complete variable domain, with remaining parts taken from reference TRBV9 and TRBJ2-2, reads DSGVTQTPKHLITATGQRVTLRCSPRSGDLSVYWYQQSLDQGLQFLIQYYNGEERAKGNILERFSAQQFPDLHSELNLSSLELGDSALYFCASSVVGGGGGLFFGEGSRLTVL.

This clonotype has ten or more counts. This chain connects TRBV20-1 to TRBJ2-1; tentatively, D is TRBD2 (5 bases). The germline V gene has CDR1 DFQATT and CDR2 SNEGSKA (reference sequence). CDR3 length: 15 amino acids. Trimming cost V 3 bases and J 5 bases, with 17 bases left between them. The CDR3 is CSASGVRSGHNEQFF. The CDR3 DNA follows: TGCAGTGCTAGTGGGGTTAGGAGCGGTCACAATGAGCAGTTCTTC.

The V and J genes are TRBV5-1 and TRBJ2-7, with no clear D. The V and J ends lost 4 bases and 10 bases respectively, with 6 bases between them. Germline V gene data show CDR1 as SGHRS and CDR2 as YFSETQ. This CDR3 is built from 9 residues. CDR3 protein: CASSQEQYF. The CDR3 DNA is TGCGCCAGCAGCCAGGAACAGTACTTC.

The CDR3: CSAYRSLNEKLFF. DNA of the CDR3: TGCAGTGCTTACAGGAGCCTTAATGAAAAACTGTTTTTT. The V gene is TRBV20-1, the J gene TRBJ1-4; perhaps TRBD1 as D (5 bases). Germline V gives CDR1 DFQATT, CDR2 SNEGSKA (reference sequence). CDR3 size: 13 residues. V gave up 5 bases and J gave up 4 bases, with 11 bases separating them.

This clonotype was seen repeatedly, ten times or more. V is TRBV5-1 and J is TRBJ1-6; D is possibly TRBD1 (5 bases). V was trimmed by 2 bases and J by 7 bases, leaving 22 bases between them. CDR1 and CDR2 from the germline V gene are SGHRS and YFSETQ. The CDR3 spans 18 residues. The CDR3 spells CASSLGLQGVGDNSPLHF. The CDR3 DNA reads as TGCGCCAGCAGCTTAGGTCTTCAGGGAGTAGGTGACAATTCACCCCTCCACTTT.

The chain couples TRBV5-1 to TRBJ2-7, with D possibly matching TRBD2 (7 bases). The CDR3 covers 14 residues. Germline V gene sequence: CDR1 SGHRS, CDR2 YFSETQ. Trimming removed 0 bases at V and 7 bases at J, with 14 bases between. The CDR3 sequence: CASSLVAGAGEQYF. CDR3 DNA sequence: TGCGCCAGCAGCTTGGTGGCGGGGGCCGGTGAGCAGTACTTC.

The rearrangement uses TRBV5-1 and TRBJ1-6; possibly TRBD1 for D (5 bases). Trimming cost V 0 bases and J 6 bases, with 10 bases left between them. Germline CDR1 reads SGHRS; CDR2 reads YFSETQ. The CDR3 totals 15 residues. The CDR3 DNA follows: TGCGCCAGCAGCTTGGATGGCAGGGTTAATTCACCCCTCCACTTT. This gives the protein CASSLDGRVNSPLHF.

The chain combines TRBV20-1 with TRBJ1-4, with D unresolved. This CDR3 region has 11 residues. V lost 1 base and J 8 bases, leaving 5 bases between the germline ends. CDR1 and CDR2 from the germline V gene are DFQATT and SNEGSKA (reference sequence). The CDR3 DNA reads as TGCAGTGCTAGAGGGCAGGAAAAACTGTTTTTT. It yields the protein CSARGQEKLFF.

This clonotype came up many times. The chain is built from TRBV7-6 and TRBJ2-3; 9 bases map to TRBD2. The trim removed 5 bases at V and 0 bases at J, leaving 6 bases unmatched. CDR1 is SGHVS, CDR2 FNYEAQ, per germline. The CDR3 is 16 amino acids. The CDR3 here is CASSKAGGKSTDTQYF. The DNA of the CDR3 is TGTGCCAGCAGCAAAGCGGGGGGCAAAAGCACAGATACGCAGTATTTT.

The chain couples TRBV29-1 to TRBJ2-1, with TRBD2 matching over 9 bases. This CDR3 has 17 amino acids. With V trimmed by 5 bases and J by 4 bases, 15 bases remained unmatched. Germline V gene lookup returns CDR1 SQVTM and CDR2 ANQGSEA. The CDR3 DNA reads TGCAGCGTTCCTAGCGGGAAGCGCTGGGAGGGGTACAATGAGCAGTTCTTC. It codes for CSVPSGKRWEGYNEQFF.

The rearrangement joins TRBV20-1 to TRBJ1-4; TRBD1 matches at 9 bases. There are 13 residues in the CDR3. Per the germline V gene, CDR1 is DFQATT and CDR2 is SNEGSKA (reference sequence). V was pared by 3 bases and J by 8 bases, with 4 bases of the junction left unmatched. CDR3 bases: TGCAGTGCTAGCACAGGGGGCAGGGAAAAACTGTTTTTT. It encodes CSASTGGREKLFF.

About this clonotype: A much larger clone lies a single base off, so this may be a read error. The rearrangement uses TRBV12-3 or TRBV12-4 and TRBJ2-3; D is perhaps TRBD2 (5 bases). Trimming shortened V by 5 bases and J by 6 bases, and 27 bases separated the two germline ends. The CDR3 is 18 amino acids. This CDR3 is CASSDTRSSSPLADTQYF. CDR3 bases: TGTGCCAGCAGTGACACTAGATCCTCGAGTCCCCTGGCGGATACGCAGTATTTT.

This CDR3 is CASSLAGTYNEQFF. CDR3 nucleotides: TGTGCCAGCAGCTTGGCGGGCACCTACAATGAGCAGTTCTTC. This chain uses TRBV7-9 with TRBJ2-1; possible D gene TRBD2, 5 bases. The length of the CDR3 is 14 residues. Germline V gives CDR1 SEHNR, CDR2 FQNEAQ (reference sequence). V lost 3 bases and J lost 2, with 8 bases in between.

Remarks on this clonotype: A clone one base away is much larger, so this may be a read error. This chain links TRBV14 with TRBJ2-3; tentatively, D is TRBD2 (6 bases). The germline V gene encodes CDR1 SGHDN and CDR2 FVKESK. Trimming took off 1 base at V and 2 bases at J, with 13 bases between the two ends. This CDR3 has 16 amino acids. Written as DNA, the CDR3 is TGTGCCAGCAGCCAAGCGGGGGAGCCCCCCACAGATACGCAGTATTTT. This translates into CASSQAGEPPTDTQYF.